This T cell receptor beta chain is from a study of T-cell memory formation after mild COVID-19. Study-wide background: Clustering of TCRs was largely donor specific. Study-level findings and limits: There was a balanced CD4/CD8 profile in clones contracting day 15 to 85, and later expanders leaned CD4+.

TCR alpha and TCR beta cDNA libraries carrying sample barcodes and UMIs were produced by 5'RACE using constant-segment primers. Using its own MiXCR run on the 5' RACE reads, TCRdb lists one record per CDR3 protein. The repertoire includes 300,000 to 400,000 distinct CDR3 sequences, approximately 15% of them detected once, and around 22% sits in the top ten. Points on this clonotype: The antigen is undetermined.

There are 14 residues in the CDR3. The ends were cut back, 2 bases at V and 5 bases at J, with 12 bases in the middle. Looked up from germline, CDR1 is MNHEY and CDR2 is SMNVEV (reference sequence). The rearrangement links TRBV27 to TRBJ1-2; no clear D gene. Input material: PBMCs or a T cell subset sorted from them (not recorded which). This receptor was identified in a man between 18 and 35 years old who had mild COVID-19 (a few samples of this study predate the infection). Cell type and time point are not known. CDR3 residues: CASSLTMGGYGYTF. The CDR3 DNA sequence: TGTGCCAGCAGTTTAACGATGGGAGGATATGGCTACACCTTC.